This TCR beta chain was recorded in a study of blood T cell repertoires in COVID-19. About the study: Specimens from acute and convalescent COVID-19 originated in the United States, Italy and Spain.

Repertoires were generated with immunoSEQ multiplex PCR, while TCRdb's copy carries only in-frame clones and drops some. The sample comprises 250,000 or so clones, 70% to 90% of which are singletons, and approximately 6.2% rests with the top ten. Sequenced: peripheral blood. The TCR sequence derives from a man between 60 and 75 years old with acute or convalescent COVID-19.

The CDR3: CASSLRSSSPDTQYF. DNA of the CDR3: TGTGCCAGCAGCTTACGGTCTAGCTCCCCAGATACGCAGTATTTT. The genes are TRBV7-3 and TRBJ2-3; D may be TRBD2 (5 bases). V was clipped by 2 bases and J by 4 bases, with 13 bases between them. The CDR3 is made up of 15 amino acids. Germline V gene data show CDR1 as SGHTA and CDR2 as FQGTGA.